This T cell receptor (beta chain) was sequenced during a study of blood T cells in healthy people across ages (dated by TCRdb to the mid-2010s). Regarding the study in general: In model experiments, roughly one uniquely barcoded TCR beta cDNA molecule per two T cells was captured by template switching. The study measured age-related changes in TCR beta repertoire diversity using deep sequencing normalized with unique cDNA molecular identifiers. Using the same blood draw, the study looked at two additional independent replicas of 1 million unique cDNA reads for two donors, one aged 18 to 30 and the other aged 80 or older. Donors of different ages were randomly distributed across sequencing lanes to avoid experimental bias. Four age groups were formed from the donors: young (average approximately 15 years), middle-aged (more than 35), aged (around 68) and long-lived (around 82).

Paper-wide results and their limitations: There was a strong correlation between observed TCR beta diversity and the percentage of naive T cells measured by flow cytometry. Bulk unsorted PBMC profiling prevented conclusive comparison of naive and antigen-experienced compartments. Because donor CMV infection status was unknown, age-related changes in expanded clonotypes were potentially confounded. Estimates of total diversity based on one million sequenced T cells were considered lower bounds and underestimates. The long-lived group showed more naive CD4+ T cells, fewer expanded clones and increased TCR diversity than the aged group, suggesting age selection. As age increased, observed TCR beta diversity per million T cells dropped in a roughly linear way, and a significant reduction was already evident by age roughly 36.

Libraries were built with 5' RACE. The listed sequencing device is Illumina HiSeq 2500. A second PCR of about 7 to 12 cycles was run with a J-beta primer mix and a sample-barcoded 5' primer. A template-switch 5' adaptor carrying 12 random nucleotides introduced a unique molecular identifier onto each TCR beta cDNA molecule. Each sample yielded at least 3 million CDR3-containing paired-end reads. First-strand cDNA synthesis was performed from all RNA using the Mint cDNA synthesis kit, with priming by a TRBC-specific oligonucleotide. After uracil-DNA glycosylase treatment, a first 18-cycle PCR used universal primers M1SS and BC2_uni_R on all cDNA. The source study handled its data this way. For normalization, 1 million high-quality reads were randomly selected from each sample, with every read carrying a distinct molecular identifier. Instead of being binned into consensus sequences, reads that shared molecular identifiers were thrown out. CDR3 identification, clonotype clustering and error correction used MiTCR with a Q25 quality threshold and the strictest error-elimination algorithm. A nonparametric unseen species model using Euler transformation provided a lower-bound estimate of total TCR beta diversity. Using fastp trimming at Q25 and MiXCR clonotype assembly, TCRdb reanalyzed the public sequencing data and kept in-frame beta chains. Rows with one shared CDR3 protein collapse into an entry with the most common genes and DNA. The authors' filters were not applied to this entry. In all, the sample holds around 1,700,000 distinct CDR3 sequences, and roughly 30% of those were seen once. 7.7% of the sample is held by the ten biggest clonotypes.

For this clonotype: No cognate antigen has been identified for it. There are no base qualities to consult, and no much larger clone falls within one base.

V loses 2 bases at its end and J loses 4 bases; junction bases beyond the gene matches: 5. The CDR3 sequence holds 15 residues, the cysteine and phenylalanine included. Of the read, only the CDR3 DNA is kept; its 45 bases are in frame from base 1. Via the germline V gene, CDR1 is SNHLY and CDR2 FYNNEI. Systemically healthy Caucasian individuals from Russia, roughly 40 in total and aged about 6 to 95 years, were included as donors. Each donor gave ten milliliters of peripheral blood, collected into EDTA-treated Vacutainer tubes. Ficoll-Paque density-gradient centrifugation was used to isolate PBMCs, with at least 6.5 million per sample. Total RNA was extracted from PBMCs with Trizol reagent, with at least 6 micrograms obtained per sample. For every donor, an aliquot of PBMCs went through flow cytometry to measure the percentages of naive CD45RAhigh/CD27high T cells.

The sequence is built from TRBV2 and TRBJ2-7, and 10 junction bases match TRBD1. Material: blood. This clonotype was sampled from a woman between 25 and 40 years old in good health. The CDR3 protein sequence reads: CASSERGQGPYEQYF. The nucleotide sequence reads as follows: TGTGCCAGCAGTGAAAGGGGACAGGGGCCGTACGAGCAGTACTTC.